The entry below gives a single T cell receptor (beta chain) sequence along with its context. There are 15 residues in the CDR3. V was trimmed by 4 bases and J by 5 bases, leaving 18 bases between them. Germline CDR1 reads SGHDT; CDR2 reads YYEEEE. The protocol was immunoSEQ multiplex PCR, while the TCRdb copy is restricted to in-frame clones and leaves out a portion. This table holds under 95,000 clones, about nine tenths found once. The sample comes from a study of identifying expanded T cells in peripheral blood. V is TRBV5-6 and J is TRBJ2-5; maybe TRBD1 (6 bases). The receptor's source is a person aged 18-70 years in good health. Sequencing was done on a sample of blood. CDR3 region: CASSLLDRRLETQYF. The CDR3 bases are TGTGCCAGCAGCCTCCTGGACAGAAGATTGGAGACCCAGTACTTC.